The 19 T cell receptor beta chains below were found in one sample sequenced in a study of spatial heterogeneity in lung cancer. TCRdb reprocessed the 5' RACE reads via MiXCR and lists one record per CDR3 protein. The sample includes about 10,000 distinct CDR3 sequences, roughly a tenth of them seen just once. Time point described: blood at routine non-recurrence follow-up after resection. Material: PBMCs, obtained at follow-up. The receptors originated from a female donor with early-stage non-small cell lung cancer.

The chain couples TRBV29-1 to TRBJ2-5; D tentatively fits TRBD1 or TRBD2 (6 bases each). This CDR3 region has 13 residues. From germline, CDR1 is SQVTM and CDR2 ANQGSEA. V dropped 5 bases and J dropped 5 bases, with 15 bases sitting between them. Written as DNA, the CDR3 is TGCAGCGTTCCCGGGGGCCCAGGGGAGACCCAGTACTTC. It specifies CSVPGGPGETQYF.

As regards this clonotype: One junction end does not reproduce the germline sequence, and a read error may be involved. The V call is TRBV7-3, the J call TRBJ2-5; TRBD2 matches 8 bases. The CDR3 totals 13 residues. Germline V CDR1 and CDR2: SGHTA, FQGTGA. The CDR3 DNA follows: TGTGCCAGCAGCTTAGGAGGTGGGACTAGAATTCACTTC. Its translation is CASSLGGGTRIHF.

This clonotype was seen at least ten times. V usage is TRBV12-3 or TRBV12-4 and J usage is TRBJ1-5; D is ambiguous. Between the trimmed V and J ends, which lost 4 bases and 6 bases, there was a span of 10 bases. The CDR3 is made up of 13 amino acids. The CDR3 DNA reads TGTGCCAGCAGTTCAGGTCGGGGTCAGCCCCAGCATTTT. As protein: CASSSGRGQPQHF.

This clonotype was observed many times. The CDR3 region has the DNA TGTGCCAGCAGCTTAGGACAGCTATACAATGAGCAGTTCTTC. Translating it yields CASSLGQLYNEQFF. The chain combines TRBV7-8 with TRBJ2-1; perhaps TRBD1 as D (5 bases). There are 14 residues in the CDR3. Between the trimmed V and J ends, which lost 1 base and 4 bases, there was a span of 8 bases. Germline CDR1 reads SGHVS; CDR2 reads FQNEAQ.

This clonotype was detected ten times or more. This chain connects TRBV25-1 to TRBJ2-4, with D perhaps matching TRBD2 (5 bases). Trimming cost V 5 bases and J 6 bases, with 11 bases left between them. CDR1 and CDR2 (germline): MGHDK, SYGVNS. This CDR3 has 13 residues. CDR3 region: CASSLAGVNIQYF. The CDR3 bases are TGTGCCAGCAGTCTAGCTGGGGTAAACATTCAGTACTTC.

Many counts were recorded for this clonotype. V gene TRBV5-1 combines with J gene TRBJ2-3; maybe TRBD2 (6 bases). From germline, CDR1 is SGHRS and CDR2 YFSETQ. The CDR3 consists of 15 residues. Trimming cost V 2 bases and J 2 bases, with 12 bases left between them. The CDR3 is CASSFAGLPTDTQYF. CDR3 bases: TGCGCCAGCAGCTTTGCGGGGTTGCCCACAGATACGCAGTATTTT.

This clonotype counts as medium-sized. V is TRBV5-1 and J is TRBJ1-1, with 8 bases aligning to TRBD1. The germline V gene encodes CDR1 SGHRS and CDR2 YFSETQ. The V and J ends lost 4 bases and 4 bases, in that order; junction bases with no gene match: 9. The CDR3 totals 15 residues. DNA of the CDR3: TGCGCCAGCAGCGCCACGACAGGGGTGAGCACTGAAGCTTTCTTT. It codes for CASSATTGVSTEAFF.

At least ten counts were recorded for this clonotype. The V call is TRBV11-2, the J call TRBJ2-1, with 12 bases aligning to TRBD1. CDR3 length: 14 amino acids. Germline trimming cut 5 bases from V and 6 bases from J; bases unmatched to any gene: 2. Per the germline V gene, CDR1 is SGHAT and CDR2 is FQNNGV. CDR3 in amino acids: CASSGTGGLNEQFF. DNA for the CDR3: TGTGCCAGCAGCGGGACAGGGGGCCTCAATGAGCAGTTCTTC.

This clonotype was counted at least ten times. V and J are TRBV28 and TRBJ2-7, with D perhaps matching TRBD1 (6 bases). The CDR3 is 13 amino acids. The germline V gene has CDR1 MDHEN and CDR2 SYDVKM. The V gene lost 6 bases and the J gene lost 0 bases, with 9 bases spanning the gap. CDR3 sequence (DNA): TGTGCCAGCAGACGGGACAACTCCTACGAGCAGTACTTC. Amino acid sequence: CASRRDNSYEQYF. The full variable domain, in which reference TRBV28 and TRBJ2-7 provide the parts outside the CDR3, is DVKVTQSSRYLVKRTGEKVFLECVQDMDHENMFWYRQDPGLGLRLIYFSYDVKMKEKGDIPEGYSVSREKKERFSLILESASTNQTSMYLCASRRDNSYEQYFGPGTRLTVT.

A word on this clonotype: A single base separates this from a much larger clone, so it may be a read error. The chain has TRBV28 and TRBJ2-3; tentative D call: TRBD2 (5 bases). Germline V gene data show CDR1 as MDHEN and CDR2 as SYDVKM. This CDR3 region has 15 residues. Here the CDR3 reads CANSFLIGIQDTQYF. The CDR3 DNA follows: TGTGCCAACAGTTTCCTAATCGGGATCCAGGATACGCAGTATTTT.

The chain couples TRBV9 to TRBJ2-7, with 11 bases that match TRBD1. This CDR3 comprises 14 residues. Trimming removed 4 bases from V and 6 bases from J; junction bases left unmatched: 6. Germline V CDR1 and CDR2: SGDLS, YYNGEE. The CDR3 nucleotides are TGTGCCAGCAGCCCCCGGACAGGGGGCCCCGAGCAGTACTTC. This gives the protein CASSPRTGGPEQYF.

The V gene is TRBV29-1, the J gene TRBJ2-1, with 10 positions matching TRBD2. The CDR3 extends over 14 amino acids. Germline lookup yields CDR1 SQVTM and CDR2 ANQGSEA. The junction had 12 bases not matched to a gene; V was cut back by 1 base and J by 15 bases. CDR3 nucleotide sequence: TGCAGCGTTGAAGGGACTAGCGGTTTGCTACGCCGGTTCTTC. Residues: CSVEGTSGLLRRFF.

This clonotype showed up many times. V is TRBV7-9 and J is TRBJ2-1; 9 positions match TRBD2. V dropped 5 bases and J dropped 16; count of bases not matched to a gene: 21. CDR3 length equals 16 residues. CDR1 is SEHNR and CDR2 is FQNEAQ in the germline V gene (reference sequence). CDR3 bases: TGTGCCAGCAGCCCGGGGGCGGGAGGGCCGCGCGGATTGAAATTCTTC. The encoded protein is CASSPGAGGPRGLKFF.

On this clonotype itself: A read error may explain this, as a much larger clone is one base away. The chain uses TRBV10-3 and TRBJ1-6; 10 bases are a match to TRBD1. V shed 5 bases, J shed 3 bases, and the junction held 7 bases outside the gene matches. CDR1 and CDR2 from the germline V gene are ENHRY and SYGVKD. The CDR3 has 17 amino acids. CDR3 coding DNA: TGTGCCATCAGTCCTCAGGGGACAGGGGACTATAATTCACCCCTCCACTTT. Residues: CAISPQGTGDYNSPLHF.

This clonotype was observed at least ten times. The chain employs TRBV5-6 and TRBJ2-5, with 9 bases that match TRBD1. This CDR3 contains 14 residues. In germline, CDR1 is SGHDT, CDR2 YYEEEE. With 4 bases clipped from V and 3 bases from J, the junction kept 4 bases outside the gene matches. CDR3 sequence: CASSRGDREETQYF. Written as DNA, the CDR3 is TGTGCCAGCAGCCGGGGGGACAGGGAAGAGACCCAGTACTTC.

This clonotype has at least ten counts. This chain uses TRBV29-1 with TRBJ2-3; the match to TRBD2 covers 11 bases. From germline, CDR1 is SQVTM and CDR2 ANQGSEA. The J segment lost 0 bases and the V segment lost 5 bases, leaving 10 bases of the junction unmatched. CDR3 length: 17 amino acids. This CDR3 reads CSVPGTSGPPSTDTQYF. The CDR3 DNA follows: TGCAGCGTTCCCGGGACTAGCGGCCCCCCTAGCACAGATACGCAGTATTTT.

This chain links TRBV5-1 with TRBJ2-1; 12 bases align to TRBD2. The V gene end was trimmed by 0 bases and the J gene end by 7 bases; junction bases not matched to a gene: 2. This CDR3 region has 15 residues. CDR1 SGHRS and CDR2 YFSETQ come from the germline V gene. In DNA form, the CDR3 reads TGCGCCAGCAGCTTGGACCTAGCGGGGGGGAATGAGCAGTTCTTC. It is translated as CASSLDLAGGNEQFF.

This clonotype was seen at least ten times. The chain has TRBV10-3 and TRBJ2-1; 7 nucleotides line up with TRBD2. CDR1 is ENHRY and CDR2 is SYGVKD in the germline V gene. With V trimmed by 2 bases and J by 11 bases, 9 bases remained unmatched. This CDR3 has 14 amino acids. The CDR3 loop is CAISEAGEADKQFF. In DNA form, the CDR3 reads TGTGCCATCAGTGAGGCGGGGGAGGCAGATAAGCAGTTCTTC.

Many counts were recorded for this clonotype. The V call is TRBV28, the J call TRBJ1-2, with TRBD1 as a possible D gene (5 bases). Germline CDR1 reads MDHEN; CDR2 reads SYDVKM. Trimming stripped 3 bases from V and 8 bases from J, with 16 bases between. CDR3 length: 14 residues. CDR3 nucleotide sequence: TGTGCCAGCAGTTTTTCCGGGGCAGGAATGGGCTACACCTTC. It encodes CASSFSGAGMGYTF.